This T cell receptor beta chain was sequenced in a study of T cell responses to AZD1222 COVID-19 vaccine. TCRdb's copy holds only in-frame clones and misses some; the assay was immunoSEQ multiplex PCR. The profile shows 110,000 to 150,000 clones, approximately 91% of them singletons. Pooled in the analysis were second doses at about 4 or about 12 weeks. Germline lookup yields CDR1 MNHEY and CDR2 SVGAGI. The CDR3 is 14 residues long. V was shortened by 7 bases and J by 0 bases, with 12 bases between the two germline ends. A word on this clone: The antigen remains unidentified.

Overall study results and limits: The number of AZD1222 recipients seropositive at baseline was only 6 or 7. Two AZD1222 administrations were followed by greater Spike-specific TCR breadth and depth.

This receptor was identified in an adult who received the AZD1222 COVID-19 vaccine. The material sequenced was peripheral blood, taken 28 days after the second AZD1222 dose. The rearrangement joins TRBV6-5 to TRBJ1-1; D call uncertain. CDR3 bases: TGTGCCAGCAAGGTCAGCATAATGAACACTGAAGCTTTCTTT. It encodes CASKVSIMNTEAFF.